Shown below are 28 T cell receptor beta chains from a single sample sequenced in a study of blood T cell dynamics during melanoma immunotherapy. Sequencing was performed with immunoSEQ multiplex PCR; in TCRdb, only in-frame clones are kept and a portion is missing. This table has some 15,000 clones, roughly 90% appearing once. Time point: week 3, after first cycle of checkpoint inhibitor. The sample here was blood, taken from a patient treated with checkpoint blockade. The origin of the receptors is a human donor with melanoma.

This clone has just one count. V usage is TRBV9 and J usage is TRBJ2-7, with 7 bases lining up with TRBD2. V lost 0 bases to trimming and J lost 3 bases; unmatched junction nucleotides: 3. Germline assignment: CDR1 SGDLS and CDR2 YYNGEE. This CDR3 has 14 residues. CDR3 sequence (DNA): TGTGCCAGCAGCGTAGTGGGCGGGAGCTACGAGCAGTACTTC. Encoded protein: CASSVVGGSYEQYF.

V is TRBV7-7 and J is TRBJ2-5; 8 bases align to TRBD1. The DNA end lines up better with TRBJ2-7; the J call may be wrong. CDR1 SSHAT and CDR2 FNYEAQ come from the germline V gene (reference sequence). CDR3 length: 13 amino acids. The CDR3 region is CASSRGTGGEQYF. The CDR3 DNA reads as TGTGCCAGCAGCAGAGGGACAGGCGGCGAGCAGTACTTC.

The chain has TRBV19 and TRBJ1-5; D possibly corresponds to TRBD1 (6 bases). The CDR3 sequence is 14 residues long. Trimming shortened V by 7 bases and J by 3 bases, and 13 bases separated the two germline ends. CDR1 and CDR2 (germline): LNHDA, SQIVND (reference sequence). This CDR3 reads CASNKQGFNQPQHF. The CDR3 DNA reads TGTGCCAGTAATAAGCAGGGGTTCAATCAGCCCCAGCATTTT.

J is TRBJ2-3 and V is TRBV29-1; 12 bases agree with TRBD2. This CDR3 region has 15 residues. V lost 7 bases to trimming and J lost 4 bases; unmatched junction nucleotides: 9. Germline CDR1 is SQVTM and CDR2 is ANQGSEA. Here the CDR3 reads CSAGTSGGKADTQYF. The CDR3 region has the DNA TGCAGCGCCGGAACTAGCGGGGGGAAAGCAGATACGCAGTATTTT.

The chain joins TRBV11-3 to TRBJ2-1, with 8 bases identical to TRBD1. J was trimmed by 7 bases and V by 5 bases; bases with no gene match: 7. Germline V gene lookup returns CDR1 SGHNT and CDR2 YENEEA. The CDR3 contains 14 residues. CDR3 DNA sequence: TGTGCCAGCAGCGCAGAGGACAGGGTGAATGAGCAGTTCTTC. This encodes CASSAEDRVNEQFF.

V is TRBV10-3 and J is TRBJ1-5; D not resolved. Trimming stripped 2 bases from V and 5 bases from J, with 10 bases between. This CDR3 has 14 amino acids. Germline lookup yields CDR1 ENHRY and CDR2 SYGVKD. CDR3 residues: CAISEEMGHQPQHF. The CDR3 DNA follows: TGTGCCATCAGTGAGGAAATGGGTCATCAGCCCCAGCATTTT.

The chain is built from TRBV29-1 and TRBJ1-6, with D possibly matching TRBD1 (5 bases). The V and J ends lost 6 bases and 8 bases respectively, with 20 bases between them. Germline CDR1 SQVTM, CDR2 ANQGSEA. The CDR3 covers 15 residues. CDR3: CSVRSGLTSDSPLHF. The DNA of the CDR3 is TGCAGCGTCAGATCGGGACTCACGTCGGATTCACCCCTCCACTTT.

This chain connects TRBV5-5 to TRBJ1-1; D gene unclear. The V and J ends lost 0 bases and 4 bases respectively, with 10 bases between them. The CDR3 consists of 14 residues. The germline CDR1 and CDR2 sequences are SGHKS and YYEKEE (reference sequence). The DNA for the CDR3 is TGTGCCAGCAGCTTGGCCGGTTGGGTCACTGAAGCTTTCTTT. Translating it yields CASSLAGWVTEAFF.

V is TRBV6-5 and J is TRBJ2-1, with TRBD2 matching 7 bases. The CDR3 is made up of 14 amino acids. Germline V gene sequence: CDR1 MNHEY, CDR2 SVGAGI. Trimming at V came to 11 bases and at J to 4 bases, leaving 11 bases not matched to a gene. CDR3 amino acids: CACKPGLSYNEQFF. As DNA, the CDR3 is TGTGCCTGCAAACCGGGACTATCATACAATGAGCAGTTCTTC.

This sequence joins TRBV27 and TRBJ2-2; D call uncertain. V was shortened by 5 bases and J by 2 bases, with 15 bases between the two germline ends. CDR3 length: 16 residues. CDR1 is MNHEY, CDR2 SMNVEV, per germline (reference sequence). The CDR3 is CASSPHGRGNTGELFF. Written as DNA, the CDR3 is TGTGCCAGCAGTCCCCACGGCCGAGGAAACACCGGGGAGCTGTTTTTT.

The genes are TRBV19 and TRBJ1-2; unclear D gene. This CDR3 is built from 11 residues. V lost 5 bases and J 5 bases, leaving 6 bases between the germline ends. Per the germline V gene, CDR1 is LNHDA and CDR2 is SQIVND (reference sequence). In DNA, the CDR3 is TGTGCCAGTAGTTACCGATATGGCTACACCTTC. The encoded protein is CASSYRYGYTF.

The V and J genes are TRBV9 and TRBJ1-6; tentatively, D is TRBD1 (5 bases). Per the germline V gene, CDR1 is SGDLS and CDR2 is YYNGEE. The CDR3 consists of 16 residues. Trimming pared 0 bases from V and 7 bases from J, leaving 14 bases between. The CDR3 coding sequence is TGTGCCAGCAGCGTAGATCCGCAAGGGGTGAATTCACCCCTCCACTTT. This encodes CASSVDPQGVNSPLHF.

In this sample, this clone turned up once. The CDR3 DNA reads TGTGCCAGCAGAAATAGCGGGAGGCCGCGCGAGCAGTACTTC. Amino acid sequence: CASRNSGRPREQYF. The rearrangement links TRBV6-5 to TRBJ2-7; 10 bases align to TRBD2. Germline trimming cut 6 bases from V and 6 bases from J; bases unmatched to any gene: 8. The CDR3 contains 14 residues. Germline values: CDR1 MNHEY, CDR2 SVGAGI.

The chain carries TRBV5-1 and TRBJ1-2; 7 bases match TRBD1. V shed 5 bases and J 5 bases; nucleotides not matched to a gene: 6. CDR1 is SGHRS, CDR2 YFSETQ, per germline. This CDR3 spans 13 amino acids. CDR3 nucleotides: TGCGCCAGCAGGACGACAGGGAGGTATGGCTACACCTTC. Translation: CASRTTGRYGYTF.

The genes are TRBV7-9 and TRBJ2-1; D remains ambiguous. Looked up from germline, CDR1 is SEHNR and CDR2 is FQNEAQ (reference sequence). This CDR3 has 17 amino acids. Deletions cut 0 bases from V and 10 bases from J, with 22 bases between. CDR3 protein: CASSLANAAVFEIEQFF. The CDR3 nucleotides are TGTGCCAGCAGCTTAGCGAATGCCGCGGTTTTTGAAATAGAGCAGTTCTTC.

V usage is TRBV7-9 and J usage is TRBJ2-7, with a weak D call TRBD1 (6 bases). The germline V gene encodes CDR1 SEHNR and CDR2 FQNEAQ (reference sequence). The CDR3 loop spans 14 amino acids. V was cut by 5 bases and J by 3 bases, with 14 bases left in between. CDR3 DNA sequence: TGTGCCAGCAGCCCCCCGCAGGGGTACTACGAGCAGTACTTC. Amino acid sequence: CASSPPQGYYEQYF.

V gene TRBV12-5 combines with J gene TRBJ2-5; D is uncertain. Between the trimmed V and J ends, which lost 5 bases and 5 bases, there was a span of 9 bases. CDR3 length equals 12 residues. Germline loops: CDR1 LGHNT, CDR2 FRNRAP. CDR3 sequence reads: CASGPEEETQYF. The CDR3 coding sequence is TGTGCTAGTGGTCCAGAGGAGGAGACCCAGTACTTC. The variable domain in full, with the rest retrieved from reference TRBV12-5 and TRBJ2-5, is DARVTQTPRHKVTEMGQEVTMRCQPILGHNTVFWYRQTMMQGLELLAYFRNRAPLDDSGMPKDRFSAEMPDATLATLKIQPSEPRDSAVYFCASGPEEETQYFGPGTRLLVL.

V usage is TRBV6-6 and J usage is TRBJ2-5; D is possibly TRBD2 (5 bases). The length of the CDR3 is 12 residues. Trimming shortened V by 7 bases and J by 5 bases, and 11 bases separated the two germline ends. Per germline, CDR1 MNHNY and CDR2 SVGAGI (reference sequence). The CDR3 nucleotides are TGTGCCAGCAAGGACTCAGTGGAGACCCAGTACTTC. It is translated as CASKDSVETQYF.

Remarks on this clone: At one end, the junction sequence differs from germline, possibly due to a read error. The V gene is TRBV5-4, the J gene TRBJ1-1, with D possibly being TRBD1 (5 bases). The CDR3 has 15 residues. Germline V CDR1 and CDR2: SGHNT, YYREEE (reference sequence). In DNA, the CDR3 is TGTGCCCGCAGCTTGGTCGCAGGGCGAGGCACTGAAGCTTTCTTT. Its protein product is CARSLVAGRGTEAFF.

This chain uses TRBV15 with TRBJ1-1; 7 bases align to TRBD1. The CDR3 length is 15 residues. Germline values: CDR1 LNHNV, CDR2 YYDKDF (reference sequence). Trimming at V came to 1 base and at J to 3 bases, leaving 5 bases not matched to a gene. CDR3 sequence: CATSRGDSRDTEAFF. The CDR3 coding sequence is TGTGCCACCAGCAGAGGGGACAGTAGAGACACTGAAGCTTTCTTT.

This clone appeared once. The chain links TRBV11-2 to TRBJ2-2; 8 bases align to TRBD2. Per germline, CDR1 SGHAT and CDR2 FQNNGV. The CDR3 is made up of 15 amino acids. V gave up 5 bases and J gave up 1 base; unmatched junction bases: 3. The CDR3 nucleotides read TGTGCCAGCAGCCGCGGGGGGCTGAACACCGGGGAGCTGTTTTTT. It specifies CASSRGGLNTGELFF. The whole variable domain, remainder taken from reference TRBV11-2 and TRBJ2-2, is EAGVAQSPRYKIIEKRQSVAFWCNPISGHATLYWYQQILGQGPKLLIQFQNNGVVDDSQLPKDRFSAERLKGVDSTLKIQPAKLEDSAVYLCASSRGGLNTGELFFGEGSRLTVL.

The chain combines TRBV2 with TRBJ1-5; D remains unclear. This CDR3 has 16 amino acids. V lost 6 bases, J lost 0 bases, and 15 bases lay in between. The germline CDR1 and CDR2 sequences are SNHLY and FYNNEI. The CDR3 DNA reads TGTGCCAGCAGCCAAGGTCTGTCTTATAGCAATCAGCCCCAGCATTTT. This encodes CASSQGLSYSNQPQHF.

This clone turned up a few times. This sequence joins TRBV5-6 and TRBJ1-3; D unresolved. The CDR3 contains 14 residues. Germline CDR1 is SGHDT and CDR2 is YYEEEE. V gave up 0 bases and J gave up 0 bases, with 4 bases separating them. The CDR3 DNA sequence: TGTGCCAGCAGCTTGGTCAGCTCTGGAAACACCATATATTTT. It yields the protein CASSLVSSGNTIYF. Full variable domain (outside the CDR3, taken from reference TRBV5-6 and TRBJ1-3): DAGVTQSPTHLIKTRGQQVTLRCSPKSGHDTVSWYQQALGQGPQFIFQYYEEEERQRGNFPDRFSGHQFPNYSSELNVNALLLGDSALYLCASSLVSSGNTIYFGEGSWLTVV.

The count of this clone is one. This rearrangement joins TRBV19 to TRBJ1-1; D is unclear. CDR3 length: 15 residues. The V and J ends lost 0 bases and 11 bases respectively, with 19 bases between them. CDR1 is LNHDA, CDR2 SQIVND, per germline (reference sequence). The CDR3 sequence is CASSIDRVSPLRAFF. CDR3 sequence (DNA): TGTGCCAGTAGTATAGATCGGGTCAGCCCCTTGAGGGCTTTCTTT.

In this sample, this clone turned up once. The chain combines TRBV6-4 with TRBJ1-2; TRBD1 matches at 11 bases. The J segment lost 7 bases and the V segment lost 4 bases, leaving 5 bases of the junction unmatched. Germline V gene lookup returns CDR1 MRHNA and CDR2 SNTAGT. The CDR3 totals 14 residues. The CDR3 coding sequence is TGTGCCAGCAGTGCAGGACAGGGGGCGGTTGGCTACACCTTC. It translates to CASSAGQGAVGYTF.

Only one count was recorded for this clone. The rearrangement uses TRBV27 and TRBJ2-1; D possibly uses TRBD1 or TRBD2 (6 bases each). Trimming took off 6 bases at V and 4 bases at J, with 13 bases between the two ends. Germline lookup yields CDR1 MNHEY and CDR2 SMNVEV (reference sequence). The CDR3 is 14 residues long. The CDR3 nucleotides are TGTGCCAGCAGGGGAACAGGGACTTACAATGAGCAGTTCTTC. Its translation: CASRGTGTYNEQFF.

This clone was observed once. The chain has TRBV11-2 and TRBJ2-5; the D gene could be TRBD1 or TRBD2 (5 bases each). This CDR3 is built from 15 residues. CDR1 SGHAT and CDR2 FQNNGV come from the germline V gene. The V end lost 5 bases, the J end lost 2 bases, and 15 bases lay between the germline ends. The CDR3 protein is CASSRGAGGQETQYF. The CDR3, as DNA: TGTGCCAGCAGCAGGGGAGCAGGCGGGCAAGAGACCCAGTACTTC.

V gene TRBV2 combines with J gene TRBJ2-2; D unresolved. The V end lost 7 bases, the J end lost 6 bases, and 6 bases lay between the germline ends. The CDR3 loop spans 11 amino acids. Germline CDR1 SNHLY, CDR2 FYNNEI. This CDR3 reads CASTPAGELFF. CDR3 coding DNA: TGTGCCAGCACCCCCGCCGGGGAGCTGTTTTTT.